The clone carrying this T cell receptor beta chain occurred many times. Its antigen is unknown. Germline assignment: CDR1 LGHNA and CDR2 YNFKEQ. The CDR3 is 15 amino acids. V was pared by 4 bases and J by 3 bases, with 14 bases between. This sample is part of a study of T-cell reconstitution after alpha-beta-depleted transplantation in children. The study, taken as a whole, reports: It was newly produced T cells that mostly accounted for T-cell counts and diversity one year after transplant. Reports say that about two months after transplant, the alpha-beta T cells came out of several hundred graft clones that had expanded. Where some patients showed high TCRbeta diversity at day 60, it came from recipient T cells and thymic progenitors that had survived.

Unique molecular identifiers were incorporated when the TCRbeta library was constructed. TCRdb recomputed calls from the PCR reads with MiXCR, one row per CDR3 protein. The profile shows about 300,000 distinct CDR3 sequences, 7.5% to 9% of them singletons. This receptor was identified in a female patient aged 2-15 years who had a stem cell transplant for Fanconi anemia, so the T cells may come from the graft donor. This specimen consisted of peripheral blood, obtained 360 days after TCRalphabeta/CD19-depleted stem cell transplant. The V call is TRBV4-2, the J call TRBJ2-3, with a weak D call TRBD2 (6 bases). CDR3 protein: CASSPLAGTTDTQYF. DNA of the CDR3: TGTGCCAGCAGCCCTTTGGCGGGGACGACAGATACGCAGTATTTT.